The clone carrying this T cell receptor (beta chain) was counted only a few times. Its target is not known. This sample is drawn from a study of T-cell memory formation after mild COVID-19. Germline values: CDR1 ENHRY, CDR2 SYGVKD. The CDR3 length is 14 residues. Germline trimming cut 3 bases from V and 3 bases from J; bases unmatched to any gene: 4. Findings and caveats of the study: Nothing confirmed that second-wave clones peaking on day 37 were specific for SARS-CoV-2.

Constant-segment primers were used for 5'RACE, and the resulting TCR alpha and TCR beta cDNA libraries carried sample barcodes and UMIs. TCRdb fed the 5' RACE reads into MiXCR, producing one record per CDR3 protein. The sample carries 100,000 to 130,000 distinct CDR3 sequences, around an eighth recorded once. This clonotype originated in a man between 18 and 29 years old who had mild COVID-19 (a few samples of this study predate the infection). Cell type and time point are not known. The source material was PBMCs or a T cell subset sorted from them (not recorded which). The chain has TRBV10-3 and TRBJ1-2; 7 bases align to TRBD1. CDR3 DNA sequence: TGTGCCATCAGTGACAGGGGGGCCTACTATGGCTACACCTTC. It is translated as CAISDRGAYYGYTF.